This TCR beta chain was captured by sequencing in a study of cytomegalovirus exposure and HLA in healthy donors. About the study: The 100 to 150 validation repertoires matched the 500 to 750 first-cohort repertoires in platform, a later analysis reported. The study's findings and limits: TCR clusters originating in the first cohort tended to co-occur in the approximately 130 validation repertoires, according to a later analysis. A classifier reportedly called cytomegalovirus status with high sensitivity and specificity. Specificity of a few CMV-associated chains for CMV antigens was verified in vitro.

Using immunoSEQ multiplex PCR, the repertoire was profiled, and TCRdb retains in-frame clones only, with some absent. The sample includes 230,000 or so clones, around 88% of them seen just once. On this clone: Its target is unknown.

Per the germline V gene, CDR1 is MNHNS and CDR2 is SASEGT. The length of the CDR3 is 21 residues. Losses at the gene ends were 2 bases for V and 1 base for J; bases not matched to a gene: 15. This chain links TRBV6-1 with TRBJ2-4; 12 bases fit TRBD1. This TCR came from a woman younger than 35 in good health and CMV-seronegative. What was sequenced was PBMCs. In DNA, the CDR3 is TGTGCCAGCAGTGAACAGGGGACAGGGGGCTTCGGGATGGGGGCCAAAAACATTCAGTACTTC. Protein: CASSEQGTGGFGMGAKNIQYF.